This T cell receptor (beta chain) is from a study of ipilimumab plus nivolumab after autologous stem cell transplantation. Checkpoint therapy with ipilimumab 1 mg/kg began 14 to 28 days after transplant. Patients received nivolumab 3 mg/kg at weeks 1, 4, 7, 10, then fortnightly to week 26. Assay: immunoSEQ multiplex PCR; the TCRdb copy retains only in-frame clones and omits some. The sample holds some 14,000 clones; around 74% are singletons and the top ten take 8.5% to 12%. This sequence was found in a male donor with primary mediastinal lymphoma. This specimen was PBMCs, taken in a trial of ipilimumab plus nivolumab as post-transplant consolidation.

The CDR3 DNA follows: TGTGCCAGCAGCTCGCGCCTTAGGGTTTGCCTCTCTGGAAACACCATATATTTT. Protein sequence: CASSSRLRVCLSGNTIYF. The chain carries TRBV21-1 and TRBJ1-3. TRBV21-1 is given as a pseudogene. The CDR3 sequence is 18 residues long.